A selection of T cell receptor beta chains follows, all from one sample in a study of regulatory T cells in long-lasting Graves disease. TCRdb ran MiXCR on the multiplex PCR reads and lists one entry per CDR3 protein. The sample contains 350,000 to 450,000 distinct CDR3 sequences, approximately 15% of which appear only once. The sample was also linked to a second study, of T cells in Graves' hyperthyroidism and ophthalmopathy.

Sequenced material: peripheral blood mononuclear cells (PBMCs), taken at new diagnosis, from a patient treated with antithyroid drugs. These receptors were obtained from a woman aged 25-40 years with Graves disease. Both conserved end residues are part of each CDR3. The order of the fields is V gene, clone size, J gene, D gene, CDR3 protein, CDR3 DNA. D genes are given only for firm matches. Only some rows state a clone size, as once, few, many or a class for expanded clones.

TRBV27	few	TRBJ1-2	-	CASSYLGGTTF	TGTGCCAGCAGTTACCTCGGGGGGACCACCTTC
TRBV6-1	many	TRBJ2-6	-	CASTYASGANVLTF	TGTGCCAGCACCTATGCCTCTGGGGCCAACGTCCTGACTTTC
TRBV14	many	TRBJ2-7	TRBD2	CASSPWGTSSYEQYF	TGTGCCAGCAGCCCCTGGGGGACTAGCTCCTACGAGCAGTACTTC
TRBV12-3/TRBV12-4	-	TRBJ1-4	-	CASSLFGAANEKLFF	TGTGCCAGCAGTTTGTTTGGAGCTGCTAATGAAAAACTGTTTTTT
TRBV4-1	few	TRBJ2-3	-	CASSQNGPTDTQYF	TGCGCCAGCAGCCAAAACGGACCTACAGATACGCAGTATTTT
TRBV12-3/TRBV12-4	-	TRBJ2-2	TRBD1	CASSYYRGPDGELFF	TGTGCCAGCAGCTACTACAGGGGGCCGGACGGGGAGCTGTTTTTT
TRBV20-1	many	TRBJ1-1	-	CSARDTEAFF	TGCAGTGCTAGAGACACTGAAGCTTTCTTT
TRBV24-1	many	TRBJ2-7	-	CAILYEQYF	TGTGCCATCCTCTACGAGCAGTACTTC
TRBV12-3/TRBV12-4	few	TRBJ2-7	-	CASSTGPADYEQYF	TGTGCCAGCAGTACGGGACCGGCGGACTACGAGCAGTACTTC
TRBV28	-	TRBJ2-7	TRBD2	CASSFQREDSYEQYF	TGTGCCAGCAGTTTCCAGCGGGAGGACTCCTACGAGCAGTACTTC
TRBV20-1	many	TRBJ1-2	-	CSASPNHYGYTF	TGCAGTGCTAGCCCCAACCACTATGGCTACACCTTC
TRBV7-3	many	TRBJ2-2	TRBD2	CASSLSGRANTGELFF	TGTGCCAGCAGCTTAAGCGGGAGGGCGAACACCGGGGAGCTGTTTTTT
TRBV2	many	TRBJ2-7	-	CASQYRASSYEQYF	TGTGCCAGCCAGTACAGGGCTAGTTCCTACGAGCAGTACTTC
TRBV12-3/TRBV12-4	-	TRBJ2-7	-	CASSLGVGWDYEQYF	TGTGCCAGCAGCCTGGGCGTGGGGTGGGACTACGAGCAGTACTTC
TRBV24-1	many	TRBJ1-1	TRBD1	CATSGQDTEAFF	TGTGCCACCAGCGGACAGGACACTGAAGCTTTCTTT
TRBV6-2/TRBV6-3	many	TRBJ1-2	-	CASSGDSSSYGYTF	TGTGCCAGCAGTGGAGATAGTAGTAGCTATGGCTACACCTTC
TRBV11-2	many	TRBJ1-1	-	CASSFPGHHTEAFF	TGTGCCAGCAGCTTCCCGGGGCATCACACTGAAGCTTTCTTT
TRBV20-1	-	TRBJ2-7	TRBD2	CSARSAGGSKGEQYF	TGCAGTGCTAGATCAGCGGGAGGGAGTAAGGGCGAGCAGTACTTC
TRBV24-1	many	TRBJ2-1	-	CATSEWLANNEQFF	TGTGCCACCAGTGAATGGCTAGCGAACAATGAGCAGTTCTTC
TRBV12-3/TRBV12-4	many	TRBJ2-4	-	CASRTDGNIQYF	TGTGCCAGCAGGACGGACGGCAACATTCAGTACTTC
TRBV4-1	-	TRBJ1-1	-	CASSQGQARTEAFF	TGCGCCAGCAGCCAAGGACAGGCGAGAACTGAAGCTTTCTTT
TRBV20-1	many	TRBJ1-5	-	CSALNGLYQPQHF	TGCAGTGCTCTCAACGGGCTCTATCAGCCCCAGCATTTT
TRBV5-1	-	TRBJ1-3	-	CASSLATEHSGNTIYF	TGCGCCAGCAGCTTGGCCACGGAACACTCTGGAAACACCATATATTTT
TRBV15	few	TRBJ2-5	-	CATSRDSKRSGTQYF	TGTGCCACCAGCAGAGATTCGAAGCGGTCCGGGACCCAGTACTTC
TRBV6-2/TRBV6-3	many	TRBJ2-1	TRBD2	CASSSGGTTYNEQFF	TGTGCCAGCAGCTCGGGGGGGACGACCTACAATGAGCAGTTCTTC
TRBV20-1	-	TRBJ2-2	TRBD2	CSARGTGGPGTGELFF	TGCAGTGCTAGAGGGACGGGAGGGCCGGGCACCGGGGAGCTGTTTTTT
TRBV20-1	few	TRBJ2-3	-	CSARDWSKDTQYF	TGCAGTGCTAGAGATTGGTCCAAAGATACGCAGTATTTT
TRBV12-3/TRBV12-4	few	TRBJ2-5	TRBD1	CASSKTGGRETQYF	TGTGCCAGCAGTAAAACAGGGGGTAGGGAGACCCAGTACTTC
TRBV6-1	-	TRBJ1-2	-	CASSRDFSYGYTF	TGTGCCAGTTCACGGGACTTTTCTTATGGCTACACCTTC
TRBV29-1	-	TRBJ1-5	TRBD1	CSVRQGSQPQHF	TGCAGCGTGAGACAGGGTAGTCAGCCCCAGCATTTT
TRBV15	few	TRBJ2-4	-	CATSRDLLGLAKNIQYF	TGTGCCACCAGCAGAGATCTTTTGGGCCTAGCCAAAAACATTCAGTACTTC
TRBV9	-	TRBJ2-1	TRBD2	CASSGLRVAGPPRAYNEQFF	TGTGCCAGCAGCGGACTTCGGGTAGCGGGTCCCCCGAGGGCCTACAATGAGCAGTTCTTC
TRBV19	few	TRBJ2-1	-	CASNVWPPQYNEQFF	TGTGCCAGCAACGTGTGGCCCCCCCAATACAATGAGCAGTTCTTC
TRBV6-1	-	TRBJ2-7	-	CASSLSDSSYNEQYF	TGTGCCAGCAGTCTTTCAGACAGCTCCTACAATGAGCAGTACTTC
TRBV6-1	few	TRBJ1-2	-	CASSPGWQSNYGYTF	TGTGCCAGCAGCCCCGGGTGGCAGTCTAACTATGGCTACACCTTC
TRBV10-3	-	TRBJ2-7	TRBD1	CAISEADRNFPEQYF	TGTGCCATCAGTGAGGCGGACAGGAACTTCCCCGAGCAGTACTTC
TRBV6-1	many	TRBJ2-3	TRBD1	CASRENEDRFTDTQYF	TGTGCCAGCCGAGAGAATGAGGACAGGTTCACAGATACGCAGTATTTT
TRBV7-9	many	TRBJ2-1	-	CASSVHQAGRDEQFF	TGTGCCAGCAGCGTTCATCAGGCGGGACGAGATGAGCAGTTCTTC
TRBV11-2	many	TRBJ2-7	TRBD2	CASSLDGPSGRSYEQYF	TGTGCCAGCAGCTTAGATGGGCCGAGCGGGAGGTCCTACGAGCAGTACTTC
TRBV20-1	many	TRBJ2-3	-	CSARVRAMSTDTQYF	TGCAGTGCTAGAGTCCGAGCGATGAGCACAGATACGCAGTATTTT
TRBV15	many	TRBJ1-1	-	CATSRGEHENTEAFF	TGTGCCACCAGCAGAGGGGAACACGAGAACACTGAAGCTTTCTTT
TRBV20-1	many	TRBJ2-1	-	CSAGEGNEQFF	TGCAGTGCGGGAGAGGGTAATGAGCAGTTCTTC
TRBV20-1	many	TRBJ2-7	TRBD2	CSARGLAGREQYF	TGCAGTGCTAGAGGACTAGCGGGGCGTGAGCAGTACTTC
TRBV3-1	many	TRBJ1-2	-	CASSDALGYTF	TGTGCCAGCAGCGACGCTTTGGGCTACACCTTC
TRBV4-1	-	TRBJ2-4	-	CASSQVAEAKNIQYF	TGCGCCAGCAGCCAAGTCGCGGAGGCCAAAAACATTCAGTACTTC
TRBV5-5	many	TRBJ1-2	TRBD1	CASSLRGQGHYGYTF	TGTGCCAGCAGCTTGAGGGGACAGGGCCACTATGGCTACACCTTC
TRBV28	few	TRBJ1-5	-	CASISSGGKGPNQPQHF	TGTGCCAGCATAAGTTCGGGGGGGAAGGGCCCTAATCAGCCCCAGCATTTT